This TCR beta chain was captured by sequencing in a study of post-analysis software for immune sequencing data. The overall study: Some patients lacked subtype; others had relapsing-remitting, secondary progressive or progressive-relapsing disease. The study, taken as a whole, reports: Samples from a shared batch, those prepared together, strongly co-clustered by F measure. Patients used about 5 TRBV segments, including TRBV5-6, TRBV5-1 and TRBV20-1, more often than controls. Multiple sclerosis was associated with a significant reduction in normalized Chao1 diversity relative to controls.

Unique molecular identifiers were carried by the TCR beta cDNA libraries. T cells, about 0.85 to 11 million of them, yielded some 500,000 cDNA molecules. TCRdb re-called the PCR reads through MiXCR, storing one row per CDR3 protein. The table lists roughly 650,000 distinct CDR3 sequences, around 64% of them singletons. From germline, CDR1 is SGHRS and CDR2 YFSETQ. V lost 4 bases to trimming and J lost 8 bases, with 16 bases between them. The CDR3 spans 14 residues. This clonotype has a handful of counts. Its specificity is unknown. The chain uses TRBV5-1 and TRBJ2-1, with D possibly TRBD1 on 6 matching bases. The sequencing sample was made of blood. The TCR comes from a girl aged 2 to 10 with multiple sclerosis. CDR3 nucleotides: TGCGCCAGCAGCCTGAACGACGCAGGGGATGAGCAGTTCTTC. This codes for CASSLNDAGDEQFF.